The text below deals with one TCR beta chain. Its antigen is not known. The PCR made use of 60 Vbeta and 13 Jbeta primers. Methods used by the authors: Counted up in a later analysis, unique TCR beta chains came to 65 million to 80 million, with roughly 11 million shared. The data were produced by immunoSEQ multiplex PCR, yet TCRdb's version contains in-frame clones alone and is incomplete. The DNA gave D and trimming, while V, J and clone size come from that table. The sample records under 150,000 clones, approximately 75% being singletons. J gave up 7 bases and V 4 bases, and 3 bases lay outside the gene matches. Looked up from germline, CDR1 is KGHSH and CDR2 is LQKENI. The CDR3 has 15 residues. These data belong to a study of cytomegalovirus exposure and HLA in healthy donors. About the research overall: Approximately 80 million unique TCRs from HLA-typed donors were held in an early data release. General study results and limits: 87-base-pair reads could not separate some V segments, including TRBV6-2 and TRBV6-3. Later analysis associated a missense DCLRE1C variant with TCR beta V- and J-gene trimming.

The V call is TRBV18, the J call TRBJ2-2; 13 nucleotides align to TRBD2. Sequencing was performed on PBMCs. The clonotype was recovered from a man between 45 and 60 years old in good health and CMV-seropositive. CDR3 sequence reads: CASSQRLAGGGELFF. As DNA, the CDR3 is TGTGCCAGCTCACAACGACTAGCGGGAGGCGGGGAGCTGTTTTTT.